What follows is one T cell receptor (beta chain) and its context. Its antigen is not known. Here immunoSEQ multiplex PCR was the method, and the copy in TCRdb shows in-frame clones only, minus some. The table includes more than 1 million clones, about four fifths detected once. This sample was taken from a study of shared clonotypes between healthy human individuals. Overall study findings and caveats: Blood was the sole source, and tissue repertoires probably differ.

V lost 0 bases and J lost 4, with 5 bases in between. CDR1 and CDR2 from the germline V gene are GTSNPN and SVGIG (reference sequence). The CDR3 length is 12 residues. The chain recombines TRBV30 with TRBJ2-3; D is ambiguous. The sample was memory CD4+ T cells from PBMCs. Subset denoted: CD45RA-negative fraction. This clonotype was sampled from a man between 18 and 29 years old in good health. Some clones in this sample may be carry-over from other donors' samples. The CDR3 loop is CAWSVGPDTQYF. The CDR3 region has the DNA TGTGCCTGGAGTGTAGGCCCAGATACGCAGTATTTT.